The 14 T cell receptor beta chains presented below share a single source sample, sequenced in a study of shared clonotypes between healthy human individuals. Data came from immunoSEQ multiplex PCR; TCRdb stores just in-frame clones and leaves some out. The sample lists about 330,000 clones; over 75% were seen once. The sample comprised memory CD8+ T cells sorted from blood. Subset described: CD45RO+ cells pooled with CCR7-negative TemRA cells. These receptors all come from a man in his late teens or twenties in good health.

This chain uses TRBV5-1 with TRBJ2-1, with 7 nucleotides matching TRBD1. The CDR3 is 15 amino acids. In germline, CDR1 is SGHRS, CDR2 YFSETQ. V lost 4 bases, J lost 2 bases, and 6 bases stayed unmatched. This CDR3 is CASSLRDSTYNEQFF. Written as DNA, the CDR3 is TGCGCCAGCAGCCTTCGGGACAGCACCTACAATGAGCAGTTCTTC.

This CDR3 is CASSPDRNEQYF. The DNA for the CDR3 is TGTGCCAGCAGCCCGGACAGAAACGAGCAGTACTTC. The chain employs TRBV13 and TRBJ2-7, with TRBD1 as a possible D gene (6 bases). This CDR3 region has 12 residues. Trimming took 5 bases from V and 5 from J, leaving 10 bases between them. Germline V gene sequence: CDR1 PRHDT, CDR2 FYEKMQ (reference sequence). The full variable domain, in which reference TRBV13 and TRBJ2-7 provide the parts outside the CDR3, is AAGVIQSPRHLIKEKRETATLKCYPIPRHDTVYWYQQGPGQDPQFLISFYEKMQSDKGSIPDRFSAQQFSDYHSELNMSSLELGDSALYFCASSPDRNEQYFGPGTRLTVT.

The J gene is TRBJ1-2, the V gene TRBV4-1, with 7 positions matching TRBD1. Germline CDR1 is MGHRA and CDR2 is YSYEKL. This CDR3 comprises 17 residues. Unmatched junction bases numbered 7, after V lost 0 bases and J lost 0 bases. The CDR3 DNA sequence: TGCGCCAGCAGCCAAGATACAGGAAGGGGGCCTAACTATGGCTACACCTTC. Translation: CASSQDTGRGPNYGYTF.

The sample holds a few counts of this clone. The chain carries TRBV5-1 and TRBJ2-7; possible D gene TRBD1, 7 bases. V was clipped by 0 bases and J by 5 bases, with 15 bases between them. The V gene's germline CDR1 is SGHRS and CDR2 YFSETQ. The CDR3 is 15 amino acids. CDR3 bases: TGCGCCAGCAGCTTGGTTACAGGGGAGGTCGACGAGCAGTACTTC. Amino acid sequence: CASSLVTGEVDEQYF.

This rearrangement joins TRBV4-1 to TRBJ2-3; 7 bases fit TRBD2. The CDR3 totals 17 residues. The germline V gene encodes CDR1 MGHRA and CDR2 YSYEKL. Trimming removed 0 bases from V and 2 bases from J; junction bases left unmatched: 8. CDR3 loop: CASSQDSGGPYTDTQYF. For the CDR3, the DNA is TGCGCCAGCAGCCAAGATTCGGGGGGACCTTACACAGATACGCAGTATTTT.

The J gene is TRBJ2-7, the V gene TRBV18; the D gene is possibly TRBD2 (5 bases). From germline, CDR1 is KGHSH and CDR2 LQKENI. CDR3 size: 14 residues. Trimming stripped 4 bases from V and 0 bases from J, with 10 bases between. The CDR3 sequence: CASSRLGSSYEQYF. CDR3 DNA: TGTGCCAGCTCACGCCTTGGGAGCTCCTACGAGCAGTACTTC.

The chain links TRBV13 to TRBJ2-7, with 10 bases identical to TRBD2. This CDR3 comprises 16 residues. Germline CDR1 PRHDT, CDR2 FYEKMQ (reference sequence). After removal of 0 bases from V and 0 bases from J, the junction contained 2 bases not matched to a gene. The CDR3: CASSLGSSGSSYEQYF. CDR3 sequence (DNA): TGTGCCAGCAGCTTAGGGTCTAGCGGGAGCTCCTACGAGCAGTACTTC.

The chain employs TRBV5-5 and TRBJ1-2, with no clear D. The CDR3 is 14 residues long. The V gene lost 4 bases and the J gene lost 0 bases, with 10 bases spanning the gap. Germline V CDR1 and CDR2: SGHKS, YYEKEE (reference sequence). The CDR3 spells CASSADGANYGYTF. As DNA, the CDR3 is TGTGCCAGCAGCGCGGACGGAGCTAACTATGGCTACACCTTC.

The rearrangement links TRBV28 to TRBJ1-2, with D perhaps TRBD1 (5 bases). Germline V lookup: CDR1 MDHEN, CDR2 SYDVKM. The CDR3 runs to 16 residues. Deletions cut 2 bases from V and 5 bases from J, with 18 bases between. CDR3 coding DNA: TGTGCCAGCAGTTTACTCCGGGGCAGTGCTGCATATGGCTACACCTTC. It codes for CASSLLRGSAAYGYTF.

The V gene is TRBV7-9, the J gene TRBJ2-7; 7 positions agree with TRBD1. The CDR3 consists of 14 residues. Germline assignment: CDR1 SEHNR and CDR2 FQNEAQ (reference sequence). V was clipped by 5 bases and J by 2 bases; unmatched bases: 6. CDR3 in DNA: TGTGCCAGCAGCGACGGGACAGCTACCTACGAGCAGTACTTC. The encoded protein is CASSDGTATYEQYF.

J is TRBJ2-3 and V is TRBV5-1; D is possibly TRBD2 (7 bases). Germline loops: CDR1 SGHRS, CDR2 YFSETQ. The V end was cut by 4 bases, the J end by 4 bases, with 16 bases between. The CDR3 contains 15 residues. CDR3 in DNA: TGCGCCAGCAGCGTTAGGGGGGGAGAGCCAGATACGCAGTATTTT. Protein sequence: CASSVRGGEPDTQYF.

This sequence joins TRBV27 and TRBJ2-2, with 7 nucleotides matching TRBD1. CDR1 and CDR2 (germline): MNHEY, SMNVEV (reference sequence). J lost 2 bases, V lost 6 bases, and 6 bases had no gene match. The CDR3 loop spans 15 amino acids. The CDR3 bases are TGTGCCAGCAGGTGGGGGACAGTCAACACCGGGGAGCTGTTTTTT. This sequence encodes CASRWGTVNTGELFF.

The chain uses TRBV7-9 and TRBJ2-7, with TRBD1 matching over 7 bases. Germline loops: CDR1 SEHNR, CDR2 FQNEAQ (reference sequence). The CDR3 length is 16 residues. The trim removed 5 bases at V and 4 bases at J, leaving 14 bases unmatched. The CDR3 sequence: CASSPYQGGRDYEQYF. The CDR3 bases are TGTGCCAGCAGCCCATACCAAGGGGGCCGGGATTACGAGCAGTACTTC.

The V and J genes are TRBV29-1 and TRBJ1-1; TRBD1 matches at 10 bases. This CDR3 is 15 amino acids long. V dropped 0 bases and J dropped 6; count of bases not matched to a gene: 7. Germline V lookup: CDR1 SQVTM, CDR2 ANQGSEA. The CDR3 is CSVEEATGGSPEAFF. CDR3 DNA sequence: TGCAGCGTTGAAGAAGCGACAGGGGGCTCTCCTGAAGCTTTCTTT.